This note documents a single T cell receptor (beta chain) sequence. In its sample, this clonotype was seen a few times. Its binding antigen is unknown. Nothing much larger sits one base from this clone, and base qualities are not available. This sample was included in a study of blood T cells in healthy people across ages (dated by TCRdb to 2015 to 2017). With respect to the entire study: Template switching captured roughly one uniquely barcoded TCR beta cDNA molecule per two T cells in model experiments. To avoid experimental bias, donors of different ages were spread randomly across the sequencing lanes. Two additional independent replicas of 1 million unique cDNA reads from the same blood draw were analyzed for two donors (one aged 18 to 30 and one aged 80 or older). Donors were grouped into four age groups: young (average 16 years), middle-aged (around 39), aged (approximately 58) and long-lived (around 80). The study measured age-related changes in TCR beta repertoire diversity using deep sequencing normalized with unique cDNA molecular identifiers.

Systemically healthy Caucasian individuals from Russia, 35 to 50 in total and aged roughly 6 to 90 years, were included as donors. Each donor gave ten milliliters of peripheral blood, collected into EDTA-treated Vacutainer tubes. Ficoll-Paque density-gradient centrifugation was used to isolate PBMCs, with at least 6 million obtained per sample. Total RNA was extracted from PBMCs with Trizol reagent, with at least 6 micrograms obtained per sample. For every donor, flow cytometry on a PBMC aliquot measured the percentage of naive CD45RAhigh/CD27high T cells. The paper's findings and limits, for the study overall: Estimates of total diversity based on one million sequenced T cells were regarded as lower bounds and as underestimates. The long-lived group showed more naive CD4+ T cells, fewer expanded clones and increased TCR diversity than the aged group, suggesting age selection. Donor CMV infection status was unknown, potentially confounding age-related changes in expanded clonotypes. There was a strong correlation between observed TCR beta diversity and the percentage of naive T cells measured by flow cytometry. As age increased, observed TCR beta diversity per million T cells dropped in a roughly linear way, and a significant reduction was already evident by age 40. Bulk unsorted PBMC profiling prevented conclusive comparison of naive and antigen-experienced compartments.

CDR1 and CDR2 (MGHDK, SYGVNS) derive from the germline V gene. Spanning cysteine to phenylalanine, the CDR3 consists of 17 amino acids. Only the CDR3 part of the read is kept: 51 bases, read in frame from the first base. V is cut back by 8 bases and J by 5 bases, with 17 bases in the junction unmatched. Library generation was performed with 5' RACE. Sequencing used an Illumina HiSeq 2500. A second PCR of roughly 6 to 11 cycles was performed with a sample-barcoded 5' primer and a J-beta primer mix. A unique molecular identifier was introduced onto each TCR beta cDNA molecule by a template-switch 5' adaptor carrying 12 random nucleotides. Each sample yielded at least 3 million CDR3-containing paired-end reads. All of the RNA was converted into first-strand cDNA using the Mint cDNA synthesis kit, with a TRBC-specific oligonucleotide serving as the primer. Following uracil-DNA glycosylase treatment, a first 18-cycle PCR with universal primers M1SS and BC2_uni_R was performed on all cDNA. Per the authors' processing: For normalization, 1 million high-quality reads, each with a distinct molecular identifier, were randomly selected from each sample. Instead of being binned into consensus sequences, reads that shared molecular identifiers were thrown out. MiTCR, set to a Q25 quality threshold and the strictest error-elimination algorithm, was used for CDR3 identification, clonotype clustering and error correction. A nonparametric unseen species model using Euler transformation provided a lower-bound estimate of total TCR beta diversity. TCRdb handled the public reads itself, with Q25 trimming in fastp and clone calling in MiXCR, and kept productive beta chains. A single entry per CDR3 protein holds the most common genes and DNA from its merged rows. TCRdb's processing, not the authors' own work, is the source of the V and J calls. This sample comprises around 1.5 million distinct CDR3 sequences, around 36% of them detected only once. Around 11% of the sample goes to the ten largest clones.

Recombination connected TRBV25-1 to TRBJ2-5; 10 central nucleotides agree with TRBD1. This receptor was obtained from a young woman in good health. The sequenced sample consisted of blood. CDR3 region: CASHGGADRGFGETQYF. The DNA sequence is TGTGCCAGCCACGGGGGCGCGGACAGGGGGTTCGGCGAGACCCAGTACTTC.